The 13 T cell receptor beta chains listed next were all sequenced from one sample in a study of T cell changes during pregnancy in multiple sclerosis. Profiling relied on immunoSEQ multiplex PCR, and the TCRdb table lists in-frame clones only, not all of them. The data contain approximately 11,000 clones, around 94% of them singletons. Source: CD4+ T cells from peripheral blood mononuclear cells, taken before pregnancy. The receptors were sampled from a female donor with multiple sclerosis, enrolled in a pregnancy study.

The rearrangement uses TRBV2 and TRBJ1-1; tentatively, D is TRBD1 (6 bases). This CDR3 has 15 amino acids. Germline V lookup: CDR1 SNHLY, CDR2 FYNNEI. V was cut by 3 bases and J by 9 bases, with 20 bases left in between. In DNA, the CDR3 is TGTGCCAGCAGTGATTCGACAGGTTCTAGCAAAAAAGCTTTCTTT. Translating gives CASSDSTGSSKKAFF. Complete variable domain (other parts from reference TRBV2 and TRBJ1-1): EPEVTQTPSHQVTQMGQEVILRCVPISNHLYFYWYRQILGQKVEFLVSFYNNEISEKSEIFDDQFSVERPDGSNFTLKIRSTKLEDSAMYFCASSDSTGSSKKAFFGQGTRLTVV.

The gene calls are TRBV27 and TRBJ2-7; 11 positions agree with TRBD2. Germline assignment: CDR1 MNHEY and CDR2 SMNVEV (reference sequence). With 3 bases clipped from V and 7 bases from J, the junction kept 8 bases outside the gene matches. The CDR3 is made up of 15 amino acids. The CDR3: CASSFLAGGPGEQYF. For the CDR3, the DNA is TGTGCCAGCAGTTTTTTAGCGGGGGGGCCGGGTGAGCAGTACTTC.

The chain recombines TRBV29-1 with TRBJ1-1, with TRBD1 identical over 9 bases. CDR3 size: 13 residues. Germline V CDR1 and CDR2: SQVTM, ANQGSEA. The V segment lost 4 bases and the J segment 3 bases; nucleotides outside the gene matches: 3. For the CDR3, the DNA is TGCAGCGTTGGGACAGGGGTTTACACTGAAGCTTTCTTT. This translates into CSVGTGVYTEAFF.

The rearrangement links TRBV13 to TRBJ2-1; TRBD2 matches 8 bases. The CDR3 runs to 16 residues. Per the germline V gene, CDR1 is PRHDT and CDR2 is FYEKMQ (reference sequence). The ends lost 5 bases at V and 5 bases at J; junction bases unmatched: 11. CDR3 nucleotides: TGTGCCAGCAGCCGGGGGGGACACTGGTTTGACAATGAGCAGTTCTTC. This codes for CASSRGGHWFDNEQFF.

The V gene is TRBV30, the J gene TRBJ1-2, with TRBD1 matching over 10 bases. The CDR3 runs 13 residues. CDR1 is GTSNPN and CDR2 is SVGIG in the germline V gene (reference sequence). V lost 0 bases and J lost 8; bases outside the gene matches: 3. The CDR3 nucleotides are TGTGCCTGGAGTGTAGGACAGGGGGTGGGCTACACCTTC. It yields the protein CAWSVGQGVGYTF. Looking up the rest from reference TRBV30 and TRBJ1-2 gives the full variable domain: SQTIHQWPATLVQPVGSPLSLECTVEGTSNPNLYWYRQAAGRGLQLLFYSVGIGQISSEVPQNLSASRPQDRQFILSSKKLLLSDSGFYLCAWSVGQGVGYTFGSGTRLTVV.

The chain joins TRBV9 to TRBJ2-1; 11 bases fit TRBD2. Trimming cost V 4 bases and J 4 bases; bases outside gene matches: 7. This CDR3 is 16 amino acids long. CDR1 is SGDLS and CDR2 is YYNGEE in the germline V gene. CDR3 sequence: CASSLTTSGVYNEQFF. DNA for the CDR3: TGTGCCAGCAGCCTAACGACTAGCGGGGTTTACAATGAGCAGTTCTTC.

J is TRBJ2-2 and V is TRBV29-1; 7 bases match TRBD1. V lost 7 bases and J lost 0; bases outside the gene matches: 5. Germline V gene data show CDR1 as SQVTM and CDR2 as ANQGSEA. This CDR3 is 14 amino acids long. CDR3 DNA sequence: TGCAGCGCCGGGACAGTCGCGAACACCGGGGAGCTGTTTTTT. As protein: CSAGTVANTGELFF.

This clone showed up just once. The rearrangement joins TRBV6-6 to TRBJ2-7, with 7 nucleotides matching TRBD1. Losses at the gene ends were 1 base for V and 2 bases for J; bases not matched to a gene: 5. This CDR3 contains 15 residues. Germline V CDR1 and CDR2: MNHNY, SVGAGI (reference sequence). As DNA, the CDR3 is TGTGCCAGCAGTTACTTAGGGGGACAGACCTACGAGCAGTACTTC. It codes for CASSYLGGQTYEQYF.

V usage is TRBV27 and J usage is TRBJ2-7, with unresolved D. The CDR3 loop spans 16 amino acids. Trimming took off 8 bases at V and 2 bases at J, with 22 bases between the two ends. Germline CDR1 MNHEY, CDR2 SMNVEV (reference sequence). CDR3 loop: CASGKFRVQFTYEQYF. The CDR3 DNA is TGTGCCAGCGGTAAATTCCGGGTCCAATTCACCTACGAGCAGTACTTC.

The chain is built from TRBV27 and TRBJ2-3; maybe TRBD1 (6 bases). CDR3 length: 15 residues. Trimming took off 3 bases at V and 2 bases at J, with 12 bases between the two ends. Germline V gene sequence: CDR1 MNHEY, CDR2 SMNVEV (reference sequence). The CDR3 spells CASSFQGYNTDTQYF. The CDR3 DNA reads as TGTGCCAGCAGTTTCCAGGGGTATAACACAGATACGCAGTATTTT.

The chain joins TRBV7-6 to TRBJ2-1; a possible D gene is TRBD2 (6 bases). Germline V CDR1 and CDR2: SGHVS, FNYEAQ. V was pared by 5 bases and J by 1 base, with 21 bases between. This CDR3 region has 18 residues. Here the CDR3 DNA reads TGTGCCAGCAGCATCCACATCCAAATTCTAGCGTCCTACAATGAGCAGTTCTTC. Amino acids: CASSIHIQILASYNEQFF.

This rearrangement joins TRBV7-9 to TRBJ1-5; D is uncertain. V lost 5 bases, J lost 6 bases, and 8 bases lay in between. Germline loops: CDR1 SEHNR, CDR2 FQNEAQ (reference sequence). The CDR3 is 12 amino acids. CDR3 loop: CASSPPGQPQHF. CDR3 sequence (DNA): TGTGCCAGCAGCCCCCCGGGTCAGCCCCAGCATTTT.

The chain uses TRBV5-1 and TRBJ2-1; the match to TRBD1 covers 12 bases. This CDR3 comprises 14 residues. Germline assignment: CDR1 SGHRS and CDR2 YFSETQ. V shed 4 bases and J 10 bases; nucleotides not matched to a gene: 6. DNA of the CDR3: TGCGCCAGCAGCCTGACCGGGACAGGGGGCGAGCAGTTCTTC. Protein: CASSLTGTGGEQFF.